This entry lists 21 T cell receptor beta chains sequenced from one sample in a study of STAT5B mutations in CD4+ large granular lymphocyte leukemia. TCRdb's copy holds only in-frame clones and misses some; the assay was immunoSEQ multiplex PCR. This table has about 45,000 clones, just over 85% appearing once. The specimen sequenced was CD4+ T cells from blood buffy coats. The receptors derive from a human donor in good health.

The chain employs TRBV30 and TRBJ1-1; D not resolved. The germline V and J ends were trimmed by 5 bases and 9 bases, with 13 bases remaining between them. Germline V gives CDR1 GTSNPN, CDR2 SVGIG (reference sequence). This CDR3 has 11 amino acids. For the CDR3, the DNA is TGTGCCTGGGCCTACTATGGCCAAGCTTTCTTT. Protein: CAWAYYGQAFF.

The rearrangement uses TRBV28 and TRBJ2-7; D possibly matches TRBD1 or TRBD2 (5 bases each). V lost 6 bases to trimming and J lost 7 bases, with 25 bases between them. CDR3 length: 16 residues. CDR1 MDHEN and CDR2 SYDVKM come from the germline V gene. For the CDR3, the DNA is TGTGCCAGCAGCTCTACAGAGGGGCAGGGATTCCGGGAGCAGTACTTC. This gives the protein CASSSTEGQGFREQYF.

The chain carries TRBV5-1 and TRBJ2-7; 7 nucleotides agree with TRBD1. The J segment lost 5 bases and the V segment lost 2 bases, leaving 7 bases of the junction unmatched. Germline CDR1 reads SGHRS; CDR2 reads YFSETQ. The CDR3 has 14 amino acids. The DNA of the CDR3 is TGCGCCAGCAGCTTAGAGGGGGCCCCCCACGAGCAGTACTTC. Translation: CASSLEGAPHEQYF.

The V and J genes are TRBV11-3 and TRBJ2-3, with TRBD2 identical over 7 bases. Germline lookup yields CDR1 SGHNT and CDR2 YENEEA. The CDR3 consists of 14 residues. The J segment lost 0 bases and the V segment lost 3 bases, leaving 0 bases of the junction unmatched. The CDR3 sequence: CASSFSGSTDTQYF. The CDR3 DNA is TGTGCCAGCAGCTTTAGCGGGAGCACAGATACGCAGTATTTT.

The CDR3 loop is CASRRSTGQGAGANVLTF. In nucleotides, the CDR3 is TGTGCCAGTAGACGGTCCACGGGACAGGGCGCTGGGGCCAACGTCCTGACTTTC. This chain connects TRBV19 to TRBJ2-6; 9 nucleotides agree with TRBD1. The CDR3 loop spans 18 amino acids. J gave up 2 bases and V 6 bases, and 11 bases lay outside the gene matches. Germline V gives CDR1 LNHDA, CDR2 SQIVND (reference sequence).

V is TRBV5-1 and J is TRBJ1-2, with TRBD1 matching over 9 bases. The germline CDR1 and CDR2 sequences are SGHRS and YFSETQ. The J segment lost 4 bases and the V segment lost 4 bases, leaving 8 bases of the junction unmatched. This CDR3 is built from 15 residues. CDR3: CASSRGQGFFYGYTF. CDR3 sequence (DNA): TGCGCCAGCAGCCGGGGACAGGGTTTCTTCTATGGCTACACCTTC.

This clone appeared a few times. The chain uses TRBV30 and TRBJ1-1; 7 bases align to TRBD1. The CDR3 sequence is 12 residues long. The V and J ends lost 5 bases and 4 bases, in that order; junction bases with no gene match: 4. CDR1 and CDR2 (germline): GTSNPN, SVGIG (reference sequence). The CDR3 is CAWGRQGTEAFF. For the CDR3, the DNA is TGTGCCTGGGGGCGACAGGGCACTGAAGCTTTCTTT.

As DNA, the CDR3 is TGTGCCAGCAGCGTTGGGGGGCCCACCGGGGCAGATACGCAGTATTTT. Translated, it gives CASSVGGPTGADTQYF. The V gene is TRBV7-9, the J gene TRBJ2-3; D possibly uses TRBD1 or TRBD2 (6 bases each). V shed 5 bases and J shed 4 bases, with 19 bases lying between them. Germline loops: CDR1 SEHNR, CDR2 FQNEAQ (reference sequence). This CDR3 is 16 amino acids long.

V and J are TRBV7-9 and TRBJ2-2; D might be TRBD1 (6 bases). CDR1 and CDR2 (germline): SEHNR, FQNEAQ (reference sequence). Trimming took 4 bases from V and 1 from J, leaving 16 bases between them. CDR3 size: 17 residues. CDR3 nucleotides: TGTGCCAGCAGCTCGAGACCGGGACAAGAGAACACCGGGGAGCTGTTTTTT. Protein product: CASSSRPGQENTGELFF.

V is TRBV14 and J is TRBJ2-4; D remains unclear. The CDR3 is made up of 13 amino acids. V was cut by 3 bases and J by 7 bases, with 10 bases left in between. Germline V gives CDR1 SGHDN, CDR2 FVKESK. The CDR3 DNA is TGTGCCAGCAGCCAGGGCAGAGTTAACATTCAGTACTTC. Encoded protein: CASSQGRVNIQYF.

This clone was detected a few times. In DNA form, the CDR3 reads TGTGCCAGCAGTTATAAGGGCGGTCAGCCCCAGCATTTT. It translates to CASSYKGGQPQHF. This chain uses TRBV6-6 with TRBJ1-5; D remains ambiguous. CDR1 and CDR2 (germline): MNHNY, SVGAGI (reference sequence). Trimming took off 3 bases at V and 6 bases at J, with 9 bases between the two ends. The CDR3 runs 13 residues.

Here the CDR3 reads CASSENPPGNTQYF. CDR3 sequence (DNA): TGTGCCAGCAGTGAAAACCCACCAGGGAATACGCAGTATTTT. The V and J genes are TRBV9 and TRBJ2-3, with D possibly being TRBD1 (5 bases). Trimming removed 5 bases at V and 7 bases at J, with 17 bases between. The length of the CDR3 is 14 residues. The germline V gene encodes CDR1 SGDLS and CDR2 YYNGEE.

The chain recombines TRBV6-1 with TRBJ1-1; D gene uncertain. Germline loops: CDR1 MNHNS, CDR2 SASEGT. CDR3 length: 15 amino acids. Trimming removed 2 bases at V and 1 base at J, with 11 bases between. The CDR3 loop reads CASSEWGRTNTEAFF. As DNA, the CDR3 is TGTGCCAGCAGTGAATGGGGTAGGACGAACACTGAAGCTTTCTTT.

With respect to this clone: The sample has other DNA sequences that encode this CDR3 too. The CDR3 DNA is TGTGCCAGCAGCTTACGACGTCACACCGGGGAGCTGTTTTTT. Translating gives CASSLRRHTGELFF. J is TRBJ2-2 and V is TRBV27; no definite D call. Germline-derived CDR1 and CDR2 are MNHEY and SMNVEV (reference sequence). The CDR3 sequence is 14 residues long. Trimming pared 6 bases from V and 3 bases from J, leaving 11 bases between.

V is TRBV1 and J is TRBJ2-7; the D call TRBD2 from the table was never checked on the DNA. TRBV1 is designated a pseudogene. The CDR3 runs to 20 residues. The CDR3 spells CTSSQAPSGTSGGNRGEQYF. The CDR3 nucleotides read TGCACCAGCAGCCAAGCTCCGAGTGGGACTAGCGGGGGGAATCGGGGCGAGCAGTACTTC.

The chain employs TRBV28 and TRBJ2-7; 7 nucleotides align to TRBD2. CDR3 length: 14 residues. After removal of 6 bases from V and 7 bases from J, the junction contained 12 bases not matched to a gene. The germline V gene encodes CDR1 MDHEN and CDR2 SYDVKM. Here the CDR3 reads CASRSGGTAEEQYF. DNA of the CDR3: TGTGCCAGCAGGTCGGGAGGTACCGCGGAGGAGCAGTACTTC.

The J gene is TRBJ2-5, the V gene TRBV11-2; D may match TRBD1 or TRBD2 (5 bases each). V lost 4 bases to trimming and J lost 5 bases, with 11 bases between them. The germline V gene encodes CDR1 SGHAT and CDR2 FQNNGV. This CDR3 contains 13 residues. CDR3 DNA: TGTGCCAGCAGCTGGCAGGGAGAGGAGACCCAGTACTTC. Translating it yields CASSWQGEETQYF.

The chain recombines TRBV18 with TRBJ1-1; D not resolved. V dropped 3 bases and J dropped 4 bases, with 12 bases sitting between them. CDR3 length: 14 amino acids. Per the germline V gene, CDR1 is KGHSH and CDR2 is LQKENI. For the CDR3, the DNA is TGTGCCAGCTCACCTGTGGAGGATGTCACTGAAGCTTTCTTT. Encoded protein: CASSPVEDVTEAFF.

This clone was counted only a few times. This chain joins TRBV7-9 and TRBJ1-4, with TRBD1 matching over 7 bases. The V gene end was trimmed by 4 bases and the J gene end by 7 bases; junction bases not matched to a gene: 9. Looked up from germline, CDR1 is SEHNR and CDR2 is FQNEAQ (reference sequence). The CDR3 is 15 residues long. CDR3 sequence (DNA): TGTGCCAGCAGCTCTATGACAGGGAAGGTTGAAAAACTGTTTTTT. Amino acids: CASSSMTGKVEKLFF.

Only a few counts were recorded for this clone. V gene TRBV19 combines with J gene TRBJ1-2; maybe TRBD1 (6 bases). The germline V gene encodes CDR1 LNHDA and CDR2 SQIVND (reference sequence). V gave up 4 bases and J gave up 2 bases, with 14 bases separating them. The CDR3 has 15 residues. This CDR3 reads CASSNWAGANYGYTF. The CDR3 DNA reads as TGTGCCAGTAGTAACTGGGCAGGGGCGAACTATGGCTACACCTTC.

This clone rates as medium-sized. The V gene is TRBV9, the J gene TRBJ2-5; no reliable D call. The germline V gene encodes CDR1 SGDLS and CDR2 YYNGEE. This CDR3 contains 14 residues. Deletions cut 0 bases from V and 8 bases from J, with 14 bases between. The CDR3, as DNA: TGTGCCAGCAGCGTAGCTTCAGAAACGGGCACCCAGTACTTC. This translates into CASSVASETGTQYF.